Listed here are 23 T cell receptor beta chains from one sample, sequenced in a study of T cells in Graves' hyperthyroidism and ophthalmopathy. From RNA transcripts, TCR beta CDR3 regions were amplified. The primer set for the first-round RT-PCR of the TCR CDR3 was HTBI. Each CDR3 protein gets one entry after TCRdb re-called the multiplex PCR reads with MiXCR. The sample holds roughly 100,000 distinct CDR3 sequences; approximately 56% are singletons and the top ten take around 30%. Sequencing used blood. These TCRs come from a woman aged 40 to 50 with Graves' hyperthyroidism.

This clonotype was detected once. This rearrangement joins TRBV2 to TRBJ2-2; 10 bases are shared with TRBD2. The CDR3 extends over 11 amino acids. Per germline, CDR1 SNHLY and CDR2 FYNNEI. Trimming took 8 bases from V and 10 from J; bases not matched to a gene: 1. CDR3 residues: CASLAGVELFF. The CDR3 DNA is TGTGCCAGCCTAGCGGGGGTGGAGCTGTTTTTT.

The rearrangement joins TRBV7-2 to TRBJ1-5; 8 positions agree with TRBD1. CDR1 SGHTA and CDR2 FQGNSA come from the germline V gene. V shed 7 bases and J 4 bases; nucleotides not matched to a gene: 9. The CDR3 consists of 15 residues. The CDR3 DNA is TGTGCCAGCACACACCGCGGGACAGGAAATCAGCCCCAGCATTTT. Its translation: CASTHRGTGNQPQHF.

This sequence joins TRBV20-1 and TRBJ2-5; TRBD1 agrees at 10 bases. The CDR3 contains 14 residues. V gave up 4 bases and J gave up 4 bases; unmatched junction bases: 6. Germline CDR1 is DFQATT and CDR2 is SNEGSKA (reference sequence). The CDR3 DNA reads TGCAGTGCTAAGGGGGGACAGGGGTTAGAGACCCAGTACTTC. This sequence encodes CSAKGGQGLETQYF.

This clonotype came up many times. J is TRBJ2-5 and V is TRBV7-9; D may match TRBD1 or TRBD2 (5 bases each). The V gene lost 7 bases and the J gene lost 5 bases, with 17 bases spanning the gap. The germline V gene encodes CDR1 SEHNR and CDR2 FQNEAQ (reference sequence). The CDR3 totals 14 residues. The CDR3 coding sequence is TGTGCCAGCATGCGAGGGACCACCAGGGAGACCCAGTACTTC. Residues: CASMRGTTRETQYF.

This clonotype was detected many times. This chain links TRBV2 with TRBJ1-4; the D gene is possibly TRBD1 (5 bases). Trimming removed 6 bases from V and 4 bases from J, with 15 bases in between. Germline lookup yields CDR1 SNHLY and CDR2 FYNNEI. The CDR3 contains 15 residues. This CDR3 is CASRLGGPYNEKLFF. The CDR3 coding sequence is TGTGCCAGCAGACTTGGGGGACCGTATAATGAAAAACTGTTTTTT.

This clonotype is termed medium-sized. For the CDR3, the DNA is TGCAGCGTTTCCCAGAACACTGAAGCTTTCTTT. This codes for CSVSQNTEAFF. The chain carries TRBV29-1 and TRBJ1-1; D is uncertain. The CDR3 has 11 residues. From germline, CDR1 is SQVTM and CDR2 ANQGSEA. With 5 bases removed from V and 1 base from J, the gap between germline ends came to 5 bases.

This clonotype has just one count. The rearrangement joins TRBV10-3 to TRBJ1-2, with 9 bases lining up with TRBD1. After removal of 1 base from V and 1 base from J, the junction contained 4 bases not matched to a gene. This CDR3 has 16 residues. CDR1 is ENHRY and CDR2 is SYGVKD in the germline V gene. The CDR3: CAISEWGTGINYGYTF. The CDR3 bases are TGTGCCATCAGTGAGTGGGGGACAGGGATTAACTATGGCTACACCTTC.

This clonotype was found many times. The chain combines TRBV19 with TRBJ1-1; 7 bases are shared with TRBD1. Per germline, CDR1 LNHDA and CDR2 SQIVND (reference sequence). This CDR3 is 13 amino acids long. V lost 6 bases to trimming and J lost 0 bases; unmatched junction nucleotides: 1. The CDR3 loop reads CASRGQLNTEAFF. The CDR3 DNA is TGTGCCAGTAGGGGACAGTTGAACACTGAAGCTTTCTTT.

The chain is built from TRBV29-1 and TRBJ2-6, with TRBD1 identical over 9 bases. With V trimmed by 6 bases and J by 5 bases, 8 bases remained unmatched. The CDR3 is 15 amino acids. Germline V CDR1 and CDR2: SQVTM, ANQGSEA. The CDR3 sequence: CSVGTGGTRANVLTF. CDR3 in DNA: TGCAGCGTCGGAACAGGGGGCACTAGGGCCAACGTCCTGACTTTC.

The chain employs TRBV7-6 and TRBJ2-5; perhaps TRBD2 as D (5 bases). Per germline, CDR1 SGHVS and CDR2 FNYEAQ. CDR3 size: 13 residues. The germline V and J ends were trimmed by 3 bases and 4 bases, with 9 bases remaining between them. In DNA, the CDR3 is TGTGCCAGCAGCTTGAGGGAAGGAGAGACCCAGTACTTC. Its protein is CASSLREGETQYF.

The rearrangement links TRBV29-1 to TRBJ2-3; TRBD1 might be the D (6 bases). Germline loops: CDR1 SQVTM, CDR2 ANQGSEA. Trimming took off 6 bases at V and 4 bases at J, with 17 bases between the two ends. The CDR3 consists of 14 residues. The CDR3 loop reads CSVTGTSTADTQYF. The CDR3 nucleotides are TGCAGCGTAACAGGGACCTCTACGGCAGATACGCAGTATTTT.

The chain couples TRBV6-1 to TRBJ2-5; 9 positions agree with TRBD2. Per germline, CDR1 MNHNS and CDR2 SASEGT. There are 16 residues in the CDR3. The CDR3 nucleotides read TGTGCTAGAGATTGGTATAGCGGGAGTGTATTGGAGACCCAGTACTTC. Encoded protein: CARDWYSGSVLETQYF.

This clonotype was observed a few times. The CDR3 loop reads CSVGGQGYSPLHF. The CDR3 DNA is TGCAGTGTAGGGGGACAGGGGTATTCACCCCTCCACTTT. The chain employs TRBV20-1 and TRBJ1-6, with 10 bases identical to TRBD1. The CDR3 sequence is 13 residues long. The ends lost 7 bases at V and 8 bases at J; junction bases unmatched: 5. Germline loops: CDR1 DFQATT, CDR2 SNEGSKA (reference sequence).

The chain uses TRBV29-1 and TRBJ1-2; D may be TRBD1 (5 bases). This CDR3 spans 14 amino acids. Germline V gene lookup returns CDR1 SQVTM and CDR2 ANQGSEA. V was shortened by 8 bases and J by 3 bases, with 19 bases between the two germline ends. CDR3 region: CSFRGRVTDYGYTF. The CDR3 region has the DNA TGCAGCTTCCGGGGGAGGGTAACGGACTATGGCTACACCTTC.

This clonotype was recorded many times. This CDR3 reads CATSGAGGRTGELFF. The CDR3 DNA follows: TGTGCCACCAGCGGAGCGGGAGGCCGAACCGGGGAGCTGTTTTTT. This chain connects TRBV15 to TRBJ2-2; 9 nucleotides agree with TRBD2. This CDR3 comprises 15 residues. The V and J ends lost 5 bases and 5 bases, in that order; junction bases with no gene match: 6. Germline V gene data show CDR1 as LNHNV and CDR2 as YYDKDF (reference sequence).

This clonotype showed up many times. The DNA for the CDR3 is TGTGCCAGCAGCTTACAGCGCACTGAAGCTTTCTTT. Translation: CASSLQRTEAFF. The chain joins TRBV7-2 to TRBJ1-1; no clear D. The germline CDR1 and CDR2 sequences are SGHTA and FQGNSA. With 2 bases removed from V and 4 bases from J, the gap between germline ends came to 5 bases. The length of the CDR3 is 12 residues.

This clonotype was recorded many times. The chain joins TRBV5-1 to TRBJ1-1; D is undetermined. CDR1 is SGHRS and CDR2 is YFSETQ in the germline V gene. The V end lost 1 base, the J end lost 3 bases, and 7 bases lay between the germline ends. CDR3 length: 13 residues. The CDR3 sequence is CASSLRPDTEAFF. The CDR3 DNA sequence: TGCGCCAGCAGCTTGAGACCAGACACTGAAGCTTTCTTT.

Note on this clonotype: This may be a read error: a much more frequent sequence differs by one nucleotide. The rearrangement uses TRBV5-5 and TRBJ2-7; 7 bases fit TRBD1. The V segment lost 6 bases and the J segment 5 bases; nucleotides outside the gene matches: 8. This CDR3 is built from 13 residues. Germline CDR1 and CDR2: SGHKS and YYEKEE (reference sequence). The CDR3 spells CASNLQGSHEQYF. DNA of the CDR3: TGTGCCAGCAACCTACAGGGGTCCCACGAGCAGTACTTC.

This sequence joins TRBV19 and TRBJ2-7; 8 nucleotides match TRBD1. CDR1 is LNHDA, CDR2 SQIVND, per germline (reference sequence). J gave up 4 bases and V 2 bases, and 7 bases lay outside the gene matches. CDR3 length: 15 amino acids. The CDR3 loop reads CASSILPGQAYEQYF. CDR3 in DNA: TGTGCCAGTAGTATACTACCGGGACAGGCTTACGAGCAGTACTTC.

The chain uses TRBV20-1 and TRBJ2-7, with 7 bases matching TRBD1. The CDR3 loop spans 13 amino acids. V trimming: 2 bases; J trimming: 2 bases; junction bases outside the gene matches: 3. Germline loops: CDR1 DFQATT, CDR2 SNEGSKA (reference sequence). CDR3 amino acids: CSARPGQPYEQYF. The CDR3 nucleotides are TGCAGTGCTAGACCGGGACAGCCCTACGAGCAGTACTTC.

CDR3 sequence (DNA): TGTGCCAGCAGTATACAGGGCGGGGTGGAAAAACTGTTTTTT. It translates to CASSIQGGVEKLFF. The rearrangement links TRBV12-3 or TRBV12-4 to TRBJ1-4; perhaps TRBD1 as D (6 bases). CDR3 length equals 14 residues. Trimming cost V 5 bases and J 8 bases, with 15 bases left between them.

To note about this clonotype: Just one base apart from a much larger clone, this may be a read error. The V and J genes are TRBV13 and TRBJ2-3; D is ambiguous. Germline V gene lookup returns CDR1 PRHDT and CDR2 FYEKMQ (reference sequence). Deletions cut 5 bases from V and 8 bases from J, with 14 bases between. The CDR3 consists of 13 residues. The CDR3 here is CASSQLSAVTQYF. For the CDR3, the DNA is TGTGCCAGCAGCCAACTGAGCGCAGTTACGCAGTATTTT.

The table lists this clonotype with many counts. This chain joins TRBV9 and TRBJ2-3; D unclear. V lost 0 bases, J lost 2 bases, and 10 bases lay in between. This CDR3 has 15 residues. CDR1 and CDR2 from the germline V gene are SGDLS and YYNGEE. The CDR3 loop is CASSVDGAYTDTQYF. In DNA form, the CDR3 reads TGTGCCAGCAGCGTAGATGGCGCGTACACAGATACGCAGTATTTT.